This T cell receptor (beta chain) was recovered during a study of T cell responses to AZD1222 COVID-19 vaccine. Study conclusions and caveats: After the peak T cell response, and only then, were repertoires sampled.

Clones were sequenced by immunoSEQ multiplex PCR, and TCRdb holds only the in-frame ones, with some missing. The sample contains over 110,000 clones, 80% to 90% of which appear only once. On this clone itself: Antigen specificity is unknown.

This clonotype originated in an adult in good health. Sequencing was performed on peripheral blood, taken on day 0 of AZD1222 vaccination.

The CDR3 spells CATSRDKGAQGYGYTF. The CDR3 coding sequence is TGTGCCACCAGCAGAGATAAGGGTGCCCAGGGCTATGGCTACACCTTC. The V call is TRBV15, the J call TRBJ1-2, with D possibly being TRBD1 (5 bases). Between the trimmed V and J ends, which lost 0 bases and 4 bases, there was a span of 15 bases. From germline, CDR1 is LNHNV and CDR2 YYDKDF (reference sequence). The CDR3 spans 16 residues.